Presented here are 17 T cell receptor beta chains from one specimen sequenced in a study of control samples from healthy donors and cancer patients. This table comes from immunoSEQ multiplex PCR, and its TCRdb copy is limited to in-frame clones, with some not included. The profile shows about 110,000 clones, around 89% of them singletons. Sequenced: blood. Source of these receptors: a woman in her fifties or sixties in good health.

The J gene is TRBJ2-1, the V gene TRBV6-4, with D perhaps assigned TRBD1 or TRBD2 (5 bases each). Germline CDR1 is MRHNA and CDR2 is SNTAGT. The CDR3 has 16 residues. V lost 3 bases, J lost 1 base, and 13 bases lay in between. The CDR3 is CASSEGRVLSYNEQFF. In nucleotides, the CDR3 is TGTGCCAGCAGTGAGGGGCGGGTCCTGTCCTACAATGAGCAGTTCTTC.

The J gene is TRBJ1-1, the V gene TRBV19; tentatively, D is TRBD1 (5 bases). The germline V gene encodes CDR1 LNHDA and CDR2 SQIVND (reference sequence). CDR3 length: 14 amino acids. V was clipped by 1 base and J by 6 bases, with 12 bases between them. This CDR3 reads CASSIVRGSAEAFF. The CDR3 coding sequence is TGTGCCAGTAGTATAGTTCGGGGGAGCGCTGAAGCTTTCTTT.

The rearrangement joins TRBV30 to TRBJ1-1; D remains ambiguous. Per germline, CDR1 GTSNPN and CDR2 SVGIG (reference sequence). Trimming removed 5 bases at V and 1 base at J, with 11 bases between. The CDR3 is 13 amino acids. As DNA, the CDR3 is TGTGCCTGGGGTAGTGACCCGAACACTGAAGCTTTCTTT. It encodes CAWGSDPNTEAFF.

V gene TRBV5-1 combines with J gene TRBJ1-1, with no clear D. The germline V gene encodes CDR1 SGHRS and CDR2 YFSETQ. The ends were cut back, 4 bases at V and 1 base at J, with 14 bases in the middle. The CDR3 sequence is 15 residues long. CDR3 in amino acids: CASSLTGHSNTEAFF. The CDR3 coding sequence is TGCGCCAGCAGCCTGACGGGCCATTCGAACACTGAAGCTTTCTTT.

The V call is TRBV5-1, the J call TRBJ1-2; TRBD1 matches at 7 bases. Germline loops: CDR1 SGHRS, CDR2 YFSETQ. J lost 1 base, V lost 6 bases, and 3 bases had no gene match. CDR3 length: 13 amino acids. Written as DNA, the CDR3 is TGCGCCAGCAACCGGGACAGTAACTATGGCTACACCTTC. Its protein product is CASNRDSNYGYTF.

This clone was observed once. One end of the junction does not line up with germline, which may come from a read error. The V call is TRBV19, the J call TRBJ1-3, with a weak D call TRBD1 (5 bases). The germline V gene encodes CDR1 LNHDA and CDR2 SQIVND (reference sequence). The length of the CDR3 is 14 residues. The CDR3 here is CASQNTNAAGTTDF. CDR3 in DNA: TGTGCCAGCCAGAATACCAACGCCGCTGGGACGACGGATTTT.

This clone was seen only a few times. The V gene is TRBV6-2 or TRBV6-3, the J gene TRBJ2-7; D might be TRBD1 (5 bases). V shed 5 bases and J shed 3 bases, with 8 bases lying between them. CDR1 and CDR2 (germline): MNHEY, SVGEGT. The CDR3 has 12 amino acids. CDR3 bases: TGTGCCAGCAGTGCGCAGGGCTACGAGCAGTACGTC. Translation gives CASSAQGYEQYV.

The chain links TRBV3-1 (or the pseudogene TRBV3-2) to TRBJ2-5; tentative D call: TRBD1 (5 bases). Germline CDR1 is LGHDT and CDR2 is YNNKEL (reference sequence). This CDR3 is built from 17 residues. With 1 base removed from V and 5 bases from J, the gap between germline ends came to 20 bases. DNA for the CDR3: TGTGCCAGCAGCCAAGGGTTAGGACAATTAACCCCGGAGACCCAGTACTTC. Translation gives CASSQGLGQLTPETQYF.

The gene calls are TRBV30 and TRBJ1-1; D not certain. This CDR3 spans 11 amino acids. Germline V gives CDR1 GTSNPN, CDR2 SVGIG (reference sequence). V lost 2 bases to trimming and J lost 8 bases, with 9 bases between them. In DNA form, the CDR3 reads TGTGCCTGGAGTCCGTTGGGGGAAGCTTTCTTT. Protein product: CAWSPLGEAFF.

The chain links TRBV3-1 (or the pseudogene TRBV3-2) to TRBJ1-3, with D uncertain. In germline, CDR1 is LGHDT, CDR2 YNNKEL (reference sequence). The V gene lost 1 base and the J gene lost 3 bases, with 1 base spanning the gap. This CDR3 has 12 amino acids. The CDR3, as DNA: TGTGCCAGCAGCCAAGGTGGAAACACCATATATTTT. Its translation is CASSQGGNTIYF.

The gene calls are TRBV2 and TRBJ2-5; D possibly corresponds to TRBD2 (5 bases). V lost 6 bases to trimming and J lost 0 bases, with 17 bases between them. The CDR3 is made up of 16 amino acids. In germline, CDR1 is SNHLY, CDR2 FYNNEI. Written as DNA, the CDR3 is TGTGCCAGCAGCGATAGCGTGCCTCCGGACCAAGAGACCCAGTACTTC. It is translated as CASSDSVPPDQETQYF.

The chain joins TRBV19 to TRBJ1-2, with 9 nucleotides matching TRBD1. V lost 7 bases, J lost 8 bases, and 14 bases stayed unmatched. This CDR3 contains 15 residues. The germline V gene encodes CDR1 LNHDA and CDR2 SQIVND (reference sequence). In DNA form, the CDR3 reads TGTGCCAGTACTGGACCGGGACAGGGACGATACGGCTACACCTTC. Translating gives CASTGPGQGRYGYTF. Full variable domain (missing parts from reference TRBV19 and TRBJ1-2): DGGITQSPKYLFRKEGQNVTLSCEQNLNHDAMYWYRQDPGQGLRLIYYSQIVNDFQKGDIAEGYSVSREKKESFPLTVTSAQKNPTAFYLCASTGPGQGRYGYTFGSGTRLTVV.

The chain links TRBV5-4 to TRBJ1-5, with TRBD1 identical over 8 bases. Unmatched junction bases numbered 11, after V lost 10 bases and J lost 5 bases. CDR1 and CDR2 (germline): SGHNT, YYREEE (reference sequence). The CDR3 extends over 14 amino acids. In DNA form, the CDR3 reads TGTGCCGCACGACAGGACAGGGAGGATCAGCCCCAGCATTTT. It encodes CAARQDREDQPQHF.

The chain's CDR3 is CASSLEIGGGSNTGELFF. The DNA for the CDR3 is TGTGCCAGCAGTTTAGAGATAGGGGGAGGCTCGAACACCGGGGAGCTGTTTTTT. The rearrangement uses TRBV6-2 or TRBV6-3 and TRBJ2-2; D is tentatively TRBD1 or TRBD2 (6 bases each). CDR1 MNHEY and CDR2 SVGEGT come from the germline V gene. The CDR3 is 18 residues long. V was trimmed by 4 bases and J by 0 bases, leaving 18 bases between them.

This chain joins TRBV11-3 and TRBJ2-1; 8 bases fit TRBD2. The V gene end was trimmed by 1 base and the J gene end by 10 bases; junction bases not matched to a gene: 12. The germline V gene has CDR1 SGHNT and CDR2 YENEEA. The CDR3 spans 16 residues. This CDR3 is CASSLVSSREGGEQFF. The CDR3 nucleotides read TGTGCCAGCAGCTTAGTATCTTCACGGGAGGGTGGAGAGCAGTTCTTC.

The rearrangement uses TRBV7-2 and TRBJ2-7, with 8 bases that match TRBD2. Losses at the gene ends were 6 bases for V and 4 bases for J; bases not matched to a gene: 14. The CDR3 loop spans 16 amino acids. In germline, CDR1 is SGHTA, CDR2 FQGNSA. The CDR3 is CASRYSSGGFGYEQYF. DNA for the CDR3: TGTGCCAGCAGGTACTCGAGCGGGGGCTTTGGTTACGAGCAGTACTTC.

In this sample, this clone turned up once. The DNA for the CDR3 is TGTGCTAGTGGTTTGGGACAGGGCTCCTACAATGAGCAGTTCTTC. Its translation: CASGLGQGSYNEQFF. The rearrangement joins TRBV12-5 to TRBJ2-1; 7 nucleotides agree with TRBD1. The CDR3 consists of 15 residues. The junction had 0 bases not matched to a gene; V was cut back by 1 base and J by 0 bases. Germline CDR1 LGHNT, CDR2 FRNRAP.